The 8 T cell receptor beta chains presented below share a single source sample, sequenced in a study of PD-1 blockade in classical Hodgkin lymphoma. Time point reported: cycle 4 day 1 (C4D1), after less than seven weeks of nivolumab. Exposure to brentuximab vedotin varied, and each patient had relapsed following autologous stem cell transplantation. Only in-frame clones appear in the TCRdb table, and some are missing; sequencing was by immunoSEQ multiplex PCR. The sample consists of about 28,000 clones, about four fifths of them appearing once. Specimen: peripheral blood mononuclear cells (PBMCs), collected before the fourth cycle of nivolumab. Receptors originate from a human donor with classical Hodgkin lymphoma.

CDR3: CAWRTGPDYGYTF. For the CDR3, the DNA is TGTGCCTGGAGGACAGGGCCGGACTATGGCTACACCTTC. V is TRBV30 and J is TRBJ1-2, with 7 nucleotides matching TRBD1. The CDR3 sequence is 13 residues long. V lost 3 bases and J lost 3; bases outside the gene matches: 4. Germline CDR1 GTSNPN, CDR2 SVGIG (reference sequence).

The V gene is TRBV14, the J gene TRBJ1-1; D gene ambiguous. This CDR3 is 13 amino acids long. CDR1 and CDR2 from the germline V gene are SGHDN and FVKESK. The germline V and J ends were trimmed by 3 bases and 5 bases, with 10 bases remaining between them. The chain's CDR3 is CASSQSERTEAFF. The CDR3 DNA follows: TGTGCCAGCAGCCAGTCTGAGAGGACTGAAGCTTTCTTT.

This clone appeared once. The V call is TRBV15, the J call TRBJ2-2, with D unresolved. The CDR3 runs 13 residues. CDR1 is LNHNV and CDR2 is YYDKDF in the germline V gene (reference sequence). The V gene lost 1 base and the J gene lost 3 bases, with 3 bases spanning the gap. The CDR3: CATSRVDTGELFF. As DNA, the CDR3 is TGTGCCACCAGCAGAGTCGACACCGGGGAGCTGTTTTTT.

This clone was seen a few times. The gene calls are TRBV30 and TRBJ1-1; possible D gene TRBD1, 5 bases. The V end lost 4 bases, the J end lost 1 base, and 13 bases lay between the germline ends. This CDR3 has 14 residues. Germline lookup yields CDR1 GTSNPN and CDR2 SVGIG (reference sequence). The DNA of the CDR3 is TGTGCCTGGACAACAGGTTCCTGGAACACTGAAGCTTTCTTT. Protein: CAWTTGSWNTEAFF.

V usage is TRBV5-6 and J usage is TRBJ1-5, with 7 bases fitting TRBD1. CDR1 SGHDT and CDR2 YYEEEE come from the germline V gene. The trim removed 6 bases at V and 2 bases at J, leaving 5 bases unmatched. This CDR3 region has 14 residues. The CDR3 protein is CASTFGQGNQPQHF. The CDR3 region has the DNA TGTGCCAGCACTTTCGGACAGGGCAATCAGCCCCAGCATTTT. Together with reference TRBV5-6 and TRBJ1-5, the CDR3 gives the full variable domain: DAGVTQSPTHLIKTRGQQVTLRCSPKSGHDTVSWYQQALGQGPQFIFQYYEEEERQRGNFPDRFSGHQFPNYSSELNVNALLLGDSALYLCASTFGQGNQPQHFGDGTRLSIL.

The J gene is TRBJ1-1, the V gene TRBV9; perhaps TRBD1 as D (5 bases). The germline gives CDR1 SGDLS, CDR2 YYNGEE. Trimming left V 4 bases short and J 1 base short, with 14 bases between. This CDR3 has 15 residues. Written as DNA, the CDR3 is TGTGCCAGCAGCCCGCCAGGTCAGGGGAACACTGAAGCTTTCTTT. It specifies CASSPPGQGNTEAFF.

J is TRBJ2-7 and V is TRBV27; 14 bases are shared with TRBD2. Germline V CDR1 and CDR2: MNHEY, SMNVEV (reference sequence). This CDR3 spans 19 amino acids. Trimming cost V 6 bases and J 0 bases; bases outside gene matches: 13. In nucleotides, the CDR3 is TGTGCCAGCAGCCACCCCCCGGGACTAGCGGGGGCGAGCTCCTACGAGCAGTACTTC. Translated, it gives CASSHPPGLAGASSYEQYF.

V gene TRBV6-5 combines with J gene TRBJ1-1, with a tentative D call TRBD1 (5 bases). The CDR3 covers 15 residues. The germline CDR1 and CDR2 sequences are MNHEY and SVGAGI. V gave up 0 bases and J gave up 0 bases, with 8 bases separating them. DNA for the CDR3: TGTGCCAGCAGTTACTCTGGGACGGTGAACACTGAAGCTTTCTTT. Translation: CASSYSGTVNTEAFF.